These 13 T cell receptor beta chains were all obtained from the same sample, sequenced in a study of shared clonotypes between healthy human individuals. Using immunoSEQ multiplex PCR, the repertoire was profiled, and TCRdb retains in-frame clones only, with some absent. Of about 2 million clones listed, 85% to 95% are singletons. Sequencing was performed on naive CD4+ T cells sorted from blood. The subset is: CD45RA+ positively selected. Receptors originate from a man aged 18 to 30 in good health.

Comments on this clone: The same CDR3 arises from other DNA sequences in this sample as well. The chain joins TRBV18 to TRBJ2-7, with TRBD2 identical over 11 bases. CDR1 is KGHSH, CDR2 LQKENI, per germline. The CDR3 runs 15 residues. The V gene end was trimmed by 5 bases and the J gene end by 2 bases; junction bases not matched to a gene: 5. The CDR3 bases are TGTGCCAGCTCAAGTGGGACTAGCGGAGCCTACGAGCAGTACTTC. Encoded protein: CASSSGTSGAYEQYF. The whole variable domain, filled in from reference TRBV18 and TRBJ2-7, reads NAGVMQNPRHLVRRRGQEARLRCSPMKGHSHVYWYRQLPEEGLKFMVYLQKENIIDESGMPKERFSAEFPKEGPSILRIQQVVRGDSAAYFCASSSGTSGAYEQYFGPGTRLTVT.

A word on this clone: The sample has other DNA sequences that encode this CDR3 too. The CDR3 loop reads CASSLWGAGANVLTF. The CDR3 bases are TGTGCCAGCAGCTTATGGGGAGCTGGGGCCAACGTCCTGACTTTC. The genes are TRBV5-6 and TRBJ2-6, with D maybe TRBD2 (5 bases). V was pared by 2 bases and J by 2 bases, with 8 bases between. Per germline, CDR1 SGHDT and CDR2 YYEEEE. This CDR3 is 15 amino acids long.

This clone was recorded once. The chain combines TRBV5-6 with TRBJ2-4; D may correspond to TRBD1 or TRBD2 (5 bases each). CDR1 and CDR2 from the germline V gene are SGHDT and YYEEEE. This CDR3 region has 16 residues. The V gene lost 7 bases and the J gene lost 6 bases, with 23 bases spanning the gap. The CDR3 protein is CASSYLGRGVPNIQYF. The CDR3, as DNA: TGTGCCAGCTCCTACTTGGGTCGAGGGGTCCCAAACATTCAGTACTTC.

The rearrangement links TRBV7-2 to TRBJ2-7, with 7 nucleotides matching TRBD2. Trimming removed 5 bases from V and 0 bases from J; junction bases left unmatched: 7. CDR3 length: 15 amino acids. Germline assignment: CDR1 SGHTA and CDR2 FQGNSA. The CDR3 protein is CASSLSGISSYEQYF. The CDR3 DNA reads as TGTGCCAGCAGCCTGAGCGGGATCAGCTCCTACGAGCAGTACTTC.

The chain recombines TRBV7-9 with TRBJ1-2; 7 bases match TRBD1. The ends lost 5 bases at V and 5 bases at J; junction bases unmatched: 5. The V gene's germline CDR1 is SEHNR and CDR2 FQNEAQ (reference sequence). The CDR3 runs to 13 residues. The CDR3 is CASSTQGWYGYTF. CDR3 nucleotides: TGTGCCAGCAGCACACAGGGGTGGTATGGCTACACCTTC.

CDR3 DNA sequence: TGTGCCAGCAGTTACACGCAGGGGCTTTATGGCTACACCTTC. Translating it yields CASSYTQGLYGYTF. The gene calls are TRBV6-5 and TRBJ1-2; D may be TRBD1 (6 bases). The V and J ends lost 2 bases and 5 bases respectively, with 12 bases between them. The germline V gene encodes CDR1 MNHEY and CDR2 SVGAGI. The CDR3 is made up of 14 amino acids.

V is TRBV29-1 and J is TRBJ2-5; the match to TRBD2 covers 7 bases. The CDR3 runs 12 residues. CDR1 and CDR2 from the germline V gene are SQVTM and ANQGSEA. Trimming removed 7 bases from V and 4 bases from J; junction bases left unmatched: 6. In DNA, the CDR3 is TGCAGCGGGTGGGGAGGGCGAGAGACCCAGTACTTC. It is translated as CSGWGGRETQYF.

This CDR3 is CASRNRYGYEQYF. DNA for the CDR3: TGTGCCAGCCGCAACAGGTACGGCTACGAGCAGTACTTC. V gene TRBV6-5 combines with J gene TRBJ2-7, with D tentatively TRBD1 (5 bases). Between the trimmed V and J ends, which lost 8 bases and 3 bases, there was a span of 14 bases. This CDR3 is 13 amino acids long. The germline gives CDR1 MNHEY, CDR2 SVGAGI.

Comment on this clone: A junction boundary mismatches the germline segment, possibly from a read error. The chain joins TRBV20-1 to TRBJ2-4; possibly TRBD1 for D (6 bases). The CDR3 totals 10 residues. In germline, CDR1 is DFQATT, CDR2 SNEGSKA (reference sequence). The CDR3: CSGVKNIQYF. The CDR3 DNA is TGTTCAGGGGTCAAAAACATTCAGTACTTC.

The chain couples TRBV5-6 to TRBJ1-6; TRBD1 agrees at 10 bases. Germline CDR1 SGHDT, CDR2 YYEEEE. V trimming: 0 bases; J trimming: 10 bases; junction bases outside the gene matches: 13. CDR3 size: 18 residues. CDR3: CASSLAARQGASRSPLHF. The CDR3 bases are TGTGCCAGCAGCTTGGCCGCCAGACAGGGGGCATCTCGGTCACCCCTCCACTTT.

This sequence joins TRBV6-5 and TRBJ2-1, with 8 bases fitting TRBD2. The CDR3 totals 16 residues. Germline V gives CDR1 MNHEY, CDR2 SVGAGI. V dropped 4 bases and J dropped 3; count of bases not matched to a gene: 8. CDR3 bases: TGTGCCAGCAGTTTGGGGGAACTAGCGGTCTACAATGAGCAGTTCTTC. Translation gives CASSLGELAVYNEQFF.

This chain joins TRBV6-5 and TRBJ1-3; D remains ambiguous. Looked up from germline, CDR1 is MNHEY and CDR2 is SVGAGI. This CDR3 spans 13 amino acids. Trimming left V 6 bases short and J 4 bases short, with 10 bases between. CDR3 protein: CASSRSAGNTIYF. CDR3 DNA sequence: TGTGCCAGCAGCAGATCTGCCGGAAACACCATATATTTT.

The CDR3 DNA is TGTGCCAGCTCACCACTAGGCGGGGCTAATGAAAAACTGTTTTTT. This codes for CASSPLGGANEKLFF. The rearrangement links TRBV18 to TRBJ1-4; D is unclear. Trimming shortened V by 1 base and J by 3 bases, and 9 bases separated the two germline ends. The CDR3 has 15 amino acids. In germline, CDR1 is KGHSH, CDR2 LQKENI.